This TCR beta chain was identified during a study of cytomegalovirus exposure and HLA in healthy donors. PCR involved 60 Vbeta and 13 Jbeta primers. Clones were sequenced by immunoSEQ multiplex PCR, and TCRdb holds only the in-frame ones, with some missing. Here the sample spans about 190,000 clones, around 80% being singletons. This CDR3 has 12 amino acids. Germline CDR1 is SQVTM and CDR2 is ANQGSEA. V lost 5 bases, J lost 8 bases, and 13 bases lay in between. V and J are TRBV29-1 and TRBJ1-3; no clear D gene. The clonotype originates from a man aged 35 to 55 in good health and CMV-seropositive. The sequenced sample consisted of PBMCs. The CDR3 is CSVREGRDTIYF. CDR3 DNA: TGCAGCGTTCGGGAAGGACGGGACACCATATATTTT. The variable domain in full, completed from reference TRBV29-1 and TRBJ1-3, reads SAVISQKPSRDICQRGTSLTIQCQVDSQVTMMFWYRQQPGQSLTLIATANQGSEATYESGFVIDKFPISRPNLTFSTLTVSNMSPEDSSIYLCSVREGRDTIYFGEGSWLTVV.